One sample yielded the 4 T cell receptor beta chains listed below, sequenced in a study of shared clonotypes between healthy human individuals. Using immunoSEQ multiplex PCR, the repertoire was profiled, and TCRdb retains in-frame clones only, with some absent. The sample has about 1.1 million clones, 70% to 85% seen once. The sequencing sample was made of memory CD4+ T cells from PBMCs. Subset described: CD45RA-negative fraction. Receptors originate from a man younger than 35 in good health. Some clones in this sample may be carry-over from other donors' samples.

This clone was recorded many times. Other nucleotide sequences from this sample produce the same CDR3. The chain joins TRBV30 to TRBJ2-1; 13 bases map to TRBD2. Trimming removed 3 bases from V and 12 bases from J; junction bases left unmatched: 11. Germline lookup yields CDR1 GTSNPN and CDR2 SVGIG (reference sequence). There are 15 residues in the CDR3. The CDR3: CAWSEGTSGTQRQFF. In DNA, the CDR3 is TGTGCCTGGAGCGAAGGGACTAGCGGGACCCAGAGGCAGTTCTTC.

The gene calls are TRBV11-2 and TRBJ2-7; TRBD1 might be the D (6 bases). The CDR3 is 14 amino acids. V was cut by 1 base and J by 3 bases, with 10 bases left in between. CDR1 is SGHAT, CDR2 FQNNGV, per germline. The CDR3 spells CASSLGGQLYEQYF. The CDR3 region has the DNA TGTGCCAGCAGCTTAGGCGGACAGCTCTACGAGCAGTACTTC.

This clone was counted a single time. V is TRBV7-2 and J is TRBJ2-3; D gene uncertain. The CDR3 length is 15 residues. Per germline, CDR1 SGHTA and CDR2 FQGNSA. V was shortened by 5 bases and J by 2 bases, with 14 bases between the two germline ends. CDR3 residues: CASSPGTVYTDTQYF. The CDR3 DNA sequence: TGTGCCAGCAGCCCAGGAACCGTATACACAGATACGCAGTATTTT.

This clone was seen a handful of times. The genes are TRBV5-1 and TRBJ1-5; perhaps TRBD1 as D (5 bases). V was trimmed by 0 bases and J by 1 base, leaving 8 bases between them. The germline gives CDR1 SGHRS, CDR2 YFSETQ. This CDR3 contains 15 residues. The CDR3 DNA reads TGCGCCAGCAGCTTGGTAGGGGAAAGCAATCAGCCCCAGCATTTT. Translated, it gives CASSLVGESNQPQHF.